These T cell receptor beta chains were read from a single sample in a study of T cells in Graves' hyperthyroidism and ophthalmopathy. MiXCR was run by TCRdb on the multiplex PCR reads, yielding one entry per CDR3 protein. The sample yields 750,000 to 900,000 distinct CDR3 sequences, 38% seen once. What was sequenced was blood. Source of these receptors: a man younger than 30 with Graves' hyperthyroidism. Each CDR3 is given with its conserved first and last residue. D genes are given only for firm matches. Clone size appears in some rows only: once, few, many, or a class for an expanded clone.

.	TRBD1	TRBJ2-7	TRBV7-9	CASSQTSGTELYEQYF	TGTGCCAGCAGCCAAACTTCTGGGACAGAGCTTTACGAGCAGTACTTC
many	.	TRBJ1-5	TRBV4-1	CASSPRQSNQPQHF	TGCGCCAGCAGCCCTCGACAGTCCAATCAGCCCCAGCATTTT
.	TRBD1	TRBJ1-1	TRBV9	CASTTQGLGVEAFF	TGTGCCAGCACCACACAGGGGCTAGGAGTGGAAGCTTTCTTT
.	.	TRBJ1-1	TRBV5-4	CASSLSPRGPLTEAFF	TGTGCCAGCAGCTTGAGCCCCAGGGGCCCCCTGACTGAAGCTTTCTTT
many	.	TRBJ1-6	TRBV15	CATSGSLENSPLHF	TGTGCCACCAGTGGGAGCCTGGAAAATTCACCCCTCCACTTT
many	.	TRBJ1-1	TRBV15	CATTGTGTLNTEAFF	TGTGCCACCACGGGTACCGGGACTTTGAACACTGAAGCTTTCTTT
.	.	TRBJ2-5	TRBV20-1	CSASAGAPETQYF	TGCAGTGCTAGCGCAGGGGCGCCGGAGACCCAGTACTTC
.	TRBD1	TRBJ1-4	TRBV12-3/TRBV12-4	CASRDQGVNEKLFF	TGTGCCAGCAGGGACCAGGGGGTAAATGAAAAACTGTTTTTT
.	.	TRBJ2-2	TRBV24-1	CATRGSTNTGELFF	TGTGCCACCCGGGGCAGTACGAACACCGGGGAGCTGTTTTTT
.	TRBD2	TRBJ2-7	TRBV15	CASGLAGGVEQYF	TGTGCCTCCGGACTAGCGGGGGGAGTTGAGCAGTACTTC
.	TRBD1	TRBJ1-1	TRBV6-5	CASSTTGALEWSEAFF	TGTGCCAGCAGTACGACAGGGGCCTTGGAGTGGTCTGAAGCTTTCTTT
many	TRBD1	TRBJ2-7	TRBV15	CATSSKPGQVPTYEQYF	TGTGCCACCAGCAGTAAGCCGGGACAGGTTCCCACCTACGAGCAGTACTTC
.	.	TRBJ2-2	TRBV20-1	CSARDMGTGELFF	TGCAGTGCTAGAGATATGGGGACCGGGGAGCTGTTTTTT
few	TRBD1	TRBJ1-1	TRBV5-1	CASSGGGTGGLSEAFF	TGCGCCAGCAGCGGAGGGGGGACAGGGGGCTTGAGTGAAGCTTTCTTT
few	TRBD1	TRBJ1-1	TRBV19	CASSEPGQGYNTEAFF	TGTGCCAGTAGTGAGCCGGGACAGGGGTATAACACTGAAGCTTTCTTT
.	.	TRBJ1-1	TRBV7-2	CASSFAGTANTEAFF	TGTGCCAGCAGCTTTGCCGGTACAGCGAACACTGAAGCTTTCTTT
many	TRBD2	TRBJ2-5	TRBV19	CASSRTSVETQYF	TGTGCCAGTAGTAGGACTAGCGTTGAGACCCAGTACTTC
.	.	TRBJ1-1	TRBV6-1	CASSYRAGKAFF	TGTGCCAGCAGTTACCGTGCAGGGAAAGCTTTCTTT
few	.	TRBJ1-5	TRBV6-5	CASSPGGGPNQPQHF	TGTGCCAGCAGCCCCGGGGGAGGGCCCAATCAGCCCCAGCATTTT
many	.	TRBJ2-2	TRBV10-3	CAISGAGANTGELFF	TGTGCCATCAGTGGTGCGGGCGCGAACACCGGGGAGCTGTTTTTT
few	.	TRBJ2-2	TRBV19	CASSMVAPNTGELFF	TGTGCCAGTAGTATGGTCGCACCGAACACCGGGGAGCTGTTTTTT
.	TRBD1	TRBJ2-7	TRBV19	CASSPTGPPYEQYF	TGTGCCAGTAGTCCGACAGGGCCTCCTTACGAGCAGTACTTC
.	TRBD1	TRBJ1-4	TRBV25-1	CAPGQGNEKLFF	TGTGCCCCAGGACAGGGTAACGAAAAACTGTTTTTT
many	.	TRBJ2-7	TRBV24-1	CATSEWGYEQYF	TGTGCCACCAGTGAATGGGGCTACGAGCAGTACTTC
few	.	TRBJ1-1	TRBV4-1	CASSQGYSNTEAFF	TGCGCCAGCAGCCAAGGATACTCGAACACTGAAGCTTTCTTT
.	.	TRBJ1-6	TRBV6-5	CASSFGFGVVPLHF	TGTGCCAGCAGTTTCGGATTCGGAGTAGTACCCCTCCACTTT
.	TRBD1	TRBJ2-7	TRBV7-9	CASSPPGQTYEQYF	TGTGCCAGCAGCCCACCGGGACAGACCTACGAGCAGTACTTC
many	.	TRBJ1-2	TRBV29-1	CSVELRGAYGYTF	TGCAGCGTTGAATTACGGGGGGCGTATGGCTACACCTTC
.	.	TRBJ2-7	TRBV5-1	CASSLEGSHYEQYF	TGCGCCAGCAGCTTGGAGGGGAGCCACTACGAGCAGTACTTC
once	TRBD1	TRBJ2-7	TRBV9	CASSVGTGVVYEQYF	TGTGCCAGCAGCGTTGGGACAGGGGTTGTCTACGAGCAGTACTTC
.	.	TRBJ2-2	TRBV19	CASSISGNTGELFF	TGTGCCAGTAGTATTAGCGGGAACACCGGGGAGCTGTTTTTT
few	.	TRBJ1-2	TRBV7-2	CASRQIKTTNYGYTF	TGTGCCAGCAGACAAATAAAGACGACAAACTATGGCTACACCTTC
.	.	TRBJ2-7	TRBV13	CASSRGGTGSYEQHF	TGTGCCAGCAGCCGGGGGGGGACAGGGTCCTACGAGCAGCACTTC
.	.	TRBJ1-2	TRBV10-3	CAISDSGGYTF	TGTGCCATCAGTGACTCCGGTGGCTACACCTTC
.	.	TRBJ2-2	TRBV12-3/TRBV12-4	CASSLGGGAGTGELFF	TGTGCCAGCAGTTTAGGCGGGGGCGCGGGCACCGGGGAGCTGTTTTTT
many	.	TRBJ2-7	TRBV7-9	CASSWDGYEQYF	TGTGCCAGCAGCTGGGACGGATACGAGCAGTACTTC
.	.	TRBJ1-3	TRBV7-2	CASSNNRVRDTIYF	TGTGCCAGCAGTAACAACAGGGTTAGGGACACCATATATTTT
few	.	TRBJ2-7	TRBV12-3/TRBV12-4	CASSFYLYPSSYEQYF	TGTGCCAGCAGTTTTTATCTGTATCCTAGCTCCTACGAGCAGTACTTC
.	.	TRBJ2-5	TRBV7-7	CASSLDASWDQETQYF	TGTGCTAGCAGCTTAGATGCTAGCTGGGATCAAGAGACCCAGTACTTC
few	.	TRBJ2-7	TRBV19	CASRGWYEQYF	TGTGCCAGCCGGGGATGGTACGAGCAGTACTTC
many	TRBD2	TRBJ2-5	TRBV7-2	CASSSGLAGVGETQYF	TGTGCCAGCAGCTCGGGACTAGCGGGAGTCGGCGAGACCCAGTACTTC
.	.	TRBJ2-5	TRBV28	CAGSLVPYQETQYF	TGTGCCGGCAGTTTGGTCCCGTACCAAGAGACCCAGTACTTC
.	TRBD1	TRBJ2-7	TRBV13	CASSTRQGAEVEQYF	TGTGCCAGCAGCACTCGACAGGGGGCGGAGGTCGAGCAGTACTTC
.	.	TRBJ2-5	TRBV20-1	CSASRRAAETQYF	TGCAGTGCTAGTAGGAGGGCCGCAGAGACCCAGTACTTC
.	.	TRBJ2-5	TRBV7-9	CAISEPMAVRYQNQETQYF	TGTGCCATCAGTGAGCCGATGGCGGTTCGTTACCAGAACCAAGAGACCCAGTACTTC
few	.	TRBJ1-1	TRBV5-6	CASNLGWNTEAFF	TGTGCCAGCAACCTAGGATGGAACACTGAAGCTTTCTTT
.	.	TRBJ1-2	TRBV7-8	CASRPLGRGYGYTF	TGTGCCAGCAGACCCCTAGGCAGGGGCTATGGCTACACCTTC
few	TRBD1	TRBJ2-7	TRBV6-5	CASSYGDRGYEQYF	TGTGCCAGCAGTTACGGGGACAGGGGGTACGAGCAGTACTTC
.	TRBD1	TRBJ1-6	TRBV10-3	CAHRGQRSPLHF	TGTGCTCACAGGGGGCAGCGATCACCCCTCCACTTT
few	.	TRBJ2-2	TRBV5-1	CASSLGGGSGELFF	TGCGCCAGCAGCTTGGGAGGAGGAAGCGGGGAGCTGTTTTTT
.	.	TRBJ2-1	TRBV7-2	CASSPVYNEQFF	TGTGCCAGCAGTCCGGTGTACAATGAGCAGTTCTTC
few	.	TRBJ2-7	TRBV7-3	CASSLMGGAYEQYF	TGTGCCAGCAGCTTAATGGGCGGAGCCTACGAGCAGTACTTC
.	TRBD1	TRBJ2-6	TRBV7-9	CASSLGQVYVLTF	TGTGCCAGCAGCCTCGGACAGGTCTACGTCCTGACTTTC
many	TRBD1	TRBJ1-5	TRBV19	CASRTAGQGEREPQHF	TGTGCCAGTAGGACCGCGGGACAGGGCGAGCGGGAGCCCCAGCATTTT
.	.	TRBJ2-5	TRBV7-3	CASSIPRGEETQYF	TGTGCCAGCAGCATCCCTAGGGGGGAAGAGACCCAGTACTTC
.	TRBD1	TRBJ1-5	TRBV25-1	CASSPKPGQENQPQHF	TGTGCCAGCTCACCCAAACCGGGACAGGAGAATCAGCCCCAGCATTTT
few	.	TRBJ1-2	TRBV13	CASSPGTLVGYTF	TGTGCCAGCAGCCCCGGGACCCTAGTGGGCTACACCTTC
many	TRBD1	TRBJ1-3	TRBV19	CASSGQGRGNTIYF	TGTGCCAGTAGTGGACAGGGAAGAGGAAACACCATATATTTT